This T cell receptor beta chain was captured in a study of ipilimumab plus nivolumab after autologous stem cell transplantation. Overall study context: A median of 8 nivolumab and 5 ipilimumab doses were given. Study-wide results and caveats: TCR repertoire, Treg phenotype and gut microbiota reportedly support more study of this approach.

A remark on this clone: The antigen remains undetermined.

Assay: immunoSEQ multiplex PCR; the TCRdb copy retains only in-frame clones and omits some. In the table there are 43,000 or so clones, roughly 84% of which are singletons. The CDR3 length is 14 residues. V gave up 4 bases and J gave up 5 bases, with 15 bases separating them. Germline CDR1 SEHNR, CDR2 FQNEAQ (reference sequence). The specimen comprised PBMCs, sampled in a trial of ipilimumab plus nivolumab as post-transplant consolidation. The TCR originated in a male donor with multiple myeloma. This chain uses TRBV7-9 with TRBJ2-7; a possible D gene is TRBD1 (6 bases). The CDR3 protein is CASSSQGAGDEQYF. The CDR3 DNA is TGTGCCAGCAGCTCACAGGGTGCTGGAGACGAGCAGTACTTC.